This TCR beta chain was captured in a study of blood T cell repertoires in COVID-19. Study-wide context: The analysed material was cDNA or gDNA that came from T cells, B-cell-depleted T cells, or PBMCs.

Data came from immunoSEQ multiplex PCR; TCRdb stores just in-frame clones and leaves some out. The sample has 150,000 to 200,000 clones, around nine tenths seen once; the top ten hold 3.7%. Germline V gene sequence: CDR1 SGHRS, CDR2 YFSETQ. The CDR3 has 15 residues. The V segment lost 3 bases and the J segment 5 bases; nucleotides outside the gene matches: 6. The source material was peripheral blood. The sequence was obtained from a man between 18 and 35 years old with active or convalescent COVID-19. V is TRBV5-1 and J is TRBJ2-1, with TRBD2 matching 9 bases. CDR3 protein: CASSWGLAGNNEQFF. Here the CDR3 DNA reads TGCGCCAGCAGCTGGGGACTAGCTGGGAACAATGAGCAGTTCTTC.